Listed here are 19 T cell receptor beta chains from one sample, sequenced in a study of shared clonotypes between healthy human individuals. Method: immunoSEQ multiplex PCR; TCRdb's copy keeps in-frame clones and lacks some. The repertoire consists of 450,000 to 500,000 clones, with 79% occurring once and the leading ten covering approximately 12%. Sequenced material: PBMCs. Every receptor here comes from a woman aged 35 to 49 in good health. Some clones in this sample may be carry-over from other donors' samples.

In its sample, this clone was seen once. V gene TRBV6-6 combines with J gene TRBJ2-4, with D hard to call. CDR3 length equals 14 residues. V lost 7 bases and J lost 0, with 10 bases in between. Germline lookup yields CDR1 MNHNY and CDR2 SVGAGI (reference sequence). CDR3 sequence (DNA): TGTGCCAGCACCCCCAACCTAGCCAAAAACATTCAGTACTTC. As protein: CASTPNLAKNIQYF.

The rearrangement links TRBV7-3 to TRBJ2-3, with TRBD2 matching over 11 bases. Looked up from germline, CDR1 is SGHTA and CDR2 is FQGTGA. The CDR3 totals 15 residues. The trim removed 5 bases at V and 7 bases at J, leaving 8 bases unmatched. CDR3 sequence: CASSLLAGAIYTQYF. DNA of the CDR3: TGTGCCAGCAGCCTACTAGCGGGAGCAATATATACGCAGTATTTT.

The V and J genes are TRBV7-3 and TRBJ1-1; D may be TRBD1 (6 bases). CDR3 length equals 16 residues. Trimming took 5 bases from V and 0 from J, leaving 16 bases between them. Germline V gives CDR1 SGHTA, CDR2 FQGTGA. The CDR3 spells CASSPHGGGLNTEAFF. For the CDR3, the DNA is TGTGCCAGCAGCCCCCACGGGGGCGGATTGAACACTGAAGCTTTCTTT. Combining the CDR3 with reference TRBV7-3 and TRBJ1-1 gives the whole variable domain GAGVSQTPSNKVTEKGKYVELRCDPISGHTALYWYRQSLGQGPEFLIYFQGTGAADDSGLPNDRFFAVRPEGSVSTLKIQRTERGDSAVYLCASSPHGGGLNTEAFFGQGTRLTVV.

This sequence joins TRBV5-1 and TRBJ2-7; 9 nucleotides align to TRBD1. The CDR3 length is 14 residues. The V and J ends lost 4 bases and 0 bases, in that order; junction bases with no gene match: 2. The germline gives CDR1 SGHRS, CDR2 YFSETQ. CDR3 region: CASSGTGSSYEQYF. In nucleotides, the CDR3 is TGCGCCAGCAGCGGGACAGGGAGCTCCTACGAGCAGTACTTC.

This clone has more than one count but fewer than ten. This sequence joins TRBV28 and TRBJ1-2, with 8 nucleotides matching TRBD1. V trimming: 5 bases; J trimming: 6 bases; junction bases outside the gene matches: 8. The CDR3 is 14 residues long. Germline CDR1 reads MDHEN; CDR2 reads SYDVKM. The CDR3 region is CASSRGQGRDGYTF. The CDR3 nucleotides read TGTGCCAGCAGTCGAGGACAGGGCAGAGATGGCTACACCTTC.

The gene calls are TRBV5-1 and TRBJ2-5; the match to TRBD1 covers 12 bases. CDR1 SGHRS and CDR2 YFSETQ come from the germline V gene. This CDR3 spans 15 amino acids. V gave up 4 bases and J gave up 1 base; unmatched junction bases: 2. The CDR3 reads CASSQGQGAQETQYF. The CDR3 nucleotides are TGCGCCAGCAGCCAGGGACAGGGGGCCCAAGAGACCCAGTACTTC.

The chain links TRBV2 to TRBJ2-7; 9 nucleotides align to TRBD1. Germline V lookup: CDR1 SNHLY, CDR2 FYNNEI. V trimming: 6 bases; J trimming: 4 bases; junction bases outside the gene matches: 4. CDR3 length equals 13 residues. CDR3 sequence: CASSRDREYEQYF. CDR3 sequence (DNA): TGTGCCAGCAGCCGGGACAGGGAATACGAGCAGTACTTC.

About this clone itself: Other DNA sequences of this sample code for an identical CDR3. This chain joins TRBV4-3 and TRBJ2-1, with D perhaps TRBD1 or TRBD2 (5 bases each). CDR3 size: 15 residues. V was cut by 0 bases and J by 3 bases, with 9 bases left in between. CDR1 is LGHNA and CDR2 is YSLEER in the germline V gene. The CDR3 is CASSQDGGGYNEQFF. The CDR3 nucleotides are TGCGCCAGCAGCCAAGACGGTGGGGGCTACAATGAGCAGTTCTTC.

This clone was detected only a few times. The sample carries other DNA sequences with the same CDR3. The J gene is TRBJ1-2, the V gene TRBV6-6; D is unresolved. CDR1 and CDR2 from the germline V gene are MNHNY and SVGAGI (reference sequence). V shed 4 bases and J shed 0 bases, with 6 bases lying between them. The CDR3 is 13 residues long. CDR3 bases: TGTGCCAGCAGTTCTTCCCCTAACTATGGCTACACCTTC. Translating it yields CASSSSPNYGYTF.

The chain uses TRBV7-6 and TRBJ2-2; 9 bases are shared with TRBD2. Germline loops: CDR1 SGHVS, CDR2 FNYEAQ. Trimming took 5 bases from V and 5 from J; bases not matched to a gene: 9. CDR3 length equals 16 residues. The CDR3 nucleotides are TGTGCCAGCAGCCAAAGCCCCGCGGGGGGGACCGGGGAGCTGTTTTTT. This translates into CASSQSPAGGTGELFF. The whole variable domain, filled in from reference TRBV7-6 and TRBJ2-2, reads GAGVSQSPRYKVTKRGQDVALRCDPISGHVSLYWYRQALGQGPEFLTYFNYEAQQDKSGLPNDRFSAERPEGSISTLTIQRTEQRDSAMYRCASSQSPAGGTGELFFGEGSRLTVL.

The J gene is TRBJ1-1, the V gene TRBV19; tentatively, D is TRBD1 (5 bases). Trimming left V 6 bases short and J 1 base short, with 12 bases between. The length of the CDR3 is 14 residues. Germline V gives CDR1 LNHDA, CDR2 SQIVND (reference sequence). In DNA, the CDR3 is TGTGCCAGTAGGAAGACAGCCTCGAACACTGAAGCTTTCTTT. Translated, it gives CASRKTASNTEAFF.

The rearrangement joins TRBV5-8 to TRBJ2-7; D perhaps matches TRBD1 (5 bases). The ends were cut back, 6 bases at V and 4 bases at J, with 17 bases in the middle. Germline-derived CDR1 and CDR2 are SGHTS and YDEGEE. This CDR3 contains 14 residues. This chain's CDR3 is CASNFGRGGYEQYF. The CDR3 nucleotides are TGTGCCAGCAACTTCGGAAGGGGTGGTTACGAGCAGTACTTC.

The chain couples TRBV28 to TRBJ1-5; D is unresolved. The CDR3 is 13 residues long. V was cut by 6 bases and J by 0 bases, with 6 bases left in between. Germline assignment: CDR1 MDHEN and CDR2 SYDVKM. The CDR3 reads CASSPVSNQPQHF. CDR3 DNA sequence: TGTGCCAGCAGCCCAGTTAGCAATCAGCCCCAGCATTTT. The whole variable domain, filled in from reference TRBV28 and TRBJ1-5, reads DVKVTQSSRYLVKRTGEKVFLECVQDMDHENMFWYRQDPGLGLRLIYFSYDVKMKEKGDIPEGYSVSREKKERFSLILESASTNQTSMYLCASSPVSNQPQHFGDGTRLSIL.

The chain combines TRBV7-2 with TRBJ2-7; D is unclear. Germline CDR1 reads SGHTA; CDR2 reads FQGNSA. The CDR3 is 15 residues long. Trimming removed 5 bases at V and 3 bases at J, with 17 bases between. The CDR3 is CASSVNPGPLYEQYF. Here the CDR3 DNA reads TGTGCCAGCAGCGTAAATCCTGGGCCCCTCTACGAGCAGTACTTC.

There are a few counts of this clone. J is TRBJ2-2 and V is TRBV6-4; 8 positions agree with TRBD1. The CDR3 runs 15 residues. The germline V gene encodes CDR1 MRHNA and CDR2 SNTAGT. V shed 3 bases, J shed 5 bases, and the junction held 5 bases outside the gene matches. The CDR3 DNA reads as TGTGCCAGCAGTGAGACAGGGGAAGCAACCGGGGAGCTGTTTTTT. It yields the protein CASSETGEATGELFF.

This chain uses TRBV7-2 with TRBJ1-1; tentative D call: TRBD1 (5 bases). Trimming removed 3 bases from V and 5 bases from J, with 13 bases in between. In germline, CDR1 is SGHTA, CDR2 FQGNSA. The CDR3 loop spans 14 amino acids. CDR3 sequence: CASSFAGAGTEAFF. The CDR3 DNA reads as TGTGCCAGCAGCTTCGCCGGGGCTGGTACTGAAGCTTTCTTT.

This chain uses TRBV9 with TRBJ1-2; D remains ambiguous. Per the germline V gene, CDR1 is SGDLS and CDR2 is YYNGEE. This CDR3 spans 14 amino acids. V shed 4 bases and J shed 4 bases, with 14 bases lying between them. Written as DNA, the CDR3 is TGTGCCAGCAGCCAAACTGTTGAGTTCTATGGCTACACCTTC. This gives the protein CASSQTVEFYGYTF.

For the CDR3, the DNA is TGCGCCAGCAGCTTGCAGTGGGACAGGGTCTACGAGCAGTACTTC. It translates to CASSLQWDRVYEQYF. The chain employs TRBV5-1 and TRBJ2-7, with 9 bases lining up with TRBD1. CDR3 length equals 15 residues. With V trimmed by 1 base and J by 3 bases, 5 bases remained unmatched. Germline V gene lookup returns CDR1 SGHRS and CDR2 YFSETQ. Full variable domain (remainder filled in from reference TRBV5-1 and TRBJ2-7): KAGVTQTPRYLIKTRGQQVTLSCSPISGHRSVSWYQQTPGQGLQFLFEYFSETQRNKGNFPGRFSGRQFSNSRSEMNVSTLELGDSALYLCASSLQWDRVYEQYFGPGTRLTVT.

The chain employs TRBV27 and TRBJ2-1, with D possibly TRBD1 on 5 matching bases. Germline V gene data show CDR1 as MNHEY and CDR2 as SMNVEV (reference sequence). V lost 5 bases and J lost 4, with 27 bases in between. The CDR3 covers 19 residues. The CDR3 DNA sequence: TGTGCCAGCAGTCAAAGTTTGGGGCCCTTTCCACTCCCTTACAATGAGCAGTTCTTC. This translates into CASSQSLGPFPLPYNEQFF.